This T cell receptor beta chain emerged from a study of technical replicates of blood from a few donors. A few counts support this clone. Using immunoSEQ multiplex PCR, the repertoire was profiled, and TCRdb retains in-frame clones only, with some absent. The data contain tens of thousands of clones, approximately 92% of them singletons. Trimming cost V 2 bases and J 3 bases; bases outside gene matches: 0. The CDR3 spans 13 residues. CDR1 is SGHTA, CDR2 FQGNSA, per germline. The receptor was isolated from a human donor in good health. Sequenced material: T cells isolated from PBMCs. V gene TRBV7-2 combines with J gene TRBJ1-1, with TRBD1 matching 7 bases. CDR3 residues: CASSLTGDTEAFF. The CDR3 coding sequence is TGTGCCAGCAGCTTAACAGGGGACACTGAAGCTTTCTTT.